The 27 T cell receptor beta chains below were found in one sample sequenced in a study of early T cells in non-severe SARS-CoV-2 infection. TCRdb reanalysed the 5' RACE reads using MiXCR and keeps one entry per CDR3 protein. Of 35,000 to 45,000 distinct CDR3 sequences in the sample, about 5.9% were seen once. Sample: whole blood, taken at baseline. Receptor source: an adult who was a healthcare worker with PCR-confirmed SARS-CoV-2 infection or an uninfected control (not recorded which).

V is TRBV9 and J is TRBJ2-3; TRBD1 is a possible D gene (9 bases). The CDR3 is 18 residues long. CDR1 SGDLS and CDR2 YYNGEE come from the germline V gene. V gave up 4 bases and J gave up 5 bases, with 26 bases separating them. CDR3 amino acids: CASSFTEGSGGQGDTQYF. As DNA, the CDR3 is TGTGCCAGCAGCTTCACCGAGGGGAGCGGGGGACAGGGAGATACGCAGTATTTT.

This clonotype was recorded many times. V usage is TRBV27 and J usage is TRBJ2-7, with D possibly being TRBD2 (6 bases). Germline V CDR1 and CDR2: MNHEY, SMNVEV (reference sequence). The CDR3 is 13 amino acids. Between the trimmed V and J ends, which lost 5 bases and 7 bases, there was a span of 15 bases. In DNA, the CDR3 is TGTGCCAGCAGTCCTCTGACGGGAGATGAGCAGTACTTC. Amino acids: CASSPLTGDEQYF.

This clonotype has only a few counts. J is TRBJ1-5 and V is TRBV11-2, with 9 bases fitting TRBD1. The CDR3 totals 20 residues. Per germline, CDR1 SGHAT and CDR2 FQNNGV. Trimming cost V 2 bases and J 0 bases; bases outside gene matches: 14. The CDR3 DNA follows: TGTGCCAGCAGCTTATTCACGGGGACAGGGAAAAGGCATAGCAATCAGCCCCAGCATTTT. It is translated as CASSLFTGTGKRHSNQPQHF.

In this sample, this clonotype turned up a few times. This sequence joins TRBV11-2 and TRBJ2-1, with D uncertain. Trimming shortened V by 2 bases and J by 7 bases, and 12 bases separated the two germline ends. Germline values: CDR1 SGHAT, CDR2 FQNNGV. This CDR3 has 14 residues. CDR3 sequence reads: CASSLITDGNEQFF. As DNA, the CDR3 is TGTGCCAGCAGCTTAATTACCGACGGGAATGAGCAGTTCTTC. Filled out from reference TRBV11-2 and TRBJ2-1, the complete variable domain reads EAGVAQSPRYKIIEKRQSVAFWCNPISGHATLYWYQQILGQGPKLLIQFQNNGVVDDSQLPKDRFSAERLKGVDSTLKIQPAKLEDSAVYLCASSLITDGNEQFFGPGTRLTVL.

This clonotype came up many times. The chain recombines TRBV7-8 with TRBJ1-6; D is possibly TRBD1 (6 bases). The CDR3 spans 16 residues. V was clipped by 7 bases and J by 0 bases, with 13 bases between them. Germline V gives CDR1 SGHVS, CDR2 FQNEAQ. This chain's CDR3 is CASTLGQSSYNSPLHF. CDR3 bases: TGTGCCAGCACCCTCGGACAGAGCTCCTATAATTCACCCCTCCACTTT.

This clonotype was recorded many times. The chain employs TRBV7-9 and TRBJ1-1, with D possibly matching TRBD1 (5 bases). Trimming removed 1 base from V and 4 bases from J, with 10 bases in between. CDR3 length: 14 residues. Germline values: CDR1 SEHNR, CDR2 FQNEAQ (reference sequence). The CDR3 DNA sequence: TGTGCCAGCAGCTTAGTTACTGGGGGCACTGAAGCTTTCTTT. This gives the protein CASSLVTGGTEAFF.

The sample holds many counts of this clonotype. The chain uses TRBV5-1 and TRBJ2-3; 7 nucleotides align to TRBD1. The CDR3 spans 14 residues. Per the germline V gene, CDR1 is SGHRS and CDR2 is YFSETQ. Trimming removed 3 bases from V and 4 bases from J; junction bases left unmatched: 5. The CDR3 DNA reads TGCGCCAGCAGCTCACAGGGGTGGGCAGATACGCAGTATTTT. This gives the protein CASSSQGWADTQYF.

This clonotype was seen at least ten times. The chain recombines TRBV3-1 with TRBJ2-7; 12 nucleotides match TRBD2. The CDR3 spans 16 residues. The trim removed 5 bases at V and 3 bases at J, leaving 8 bases unmatched. Germline-derived CDR1 and CDR2 are LGHDT and YNNKEL (reference sequence). The CDR3 DNA is TGTGCCAGCAGCTTTCCGACTAGCGGGGGTAACTACGAGCAGTACTTC. It encodes CASSFPTSGGNYEQYF.

By share of the sample, this clonotype is medium-sized. This chain uses TRBV7-3 with TRBJ2-5; the match to TRBD2 covers 8 bases. V shed 2 bases, J shed 1 base, and the junction held 9 bases outside the gene matches. The CDR3 length is 17 residues. Germline loops: CDR1 SGHTA, CDR2 FQGTGA. The CDR3 DNA follows: TGTGCCAGCAGCTTAGGAACGGGGGGGGCCTTCCAAGAGACCCAGTACTTC. It specifies CASSLGTGGAFQETQYF.

This clonotype was detected many times. In nucleotides, the CDR3 is TGTGCCAGCAGTTGGAACACAGATACGCAGTATTTT. Protein: CASSWNTDTQYF. The J gene is TRBJ2-3, the V gene TRBV6-2 or TRBV6-3; no clear D gene. This CDR3 is built from 12 residues. Germline CDR1 MNHEY, CDR2 SVGEGT. V was cut by 4 bases and J by 2 bases, with 4 bases left in between.

This clonotype was counted ten times or more. The chain combines TRBV7-2 with TRBJ2-3, with 8 bases lining up with TRBD2. V gave up 3 bases and J gave up 5 bases; unmatched junction bases: 7. CDR1 and CDR2 (germline): SGHTA, FQGNSA. There are 15 residues in the CDR3. The CDR3: CASSLYGGAVDTQYF. DNA for the CDR3: TGTGCCAGCAGCTTGTACGGGGGGGCAGTAGATACGCAGTATTTT.

There are many counts of this clonotype. The chain joins TRBV5-5 to TRBJ2-7; TRBD1 matches 8 bases. The CDR3 extends over 15 amino acids. V lost 4 bases and J lost 3; bases outside the gene matches: 9. CDR1 and CDR2 (germline): SGHKS, YYEKEE (reference sequence). The CDR3 DNA reads as TGTGCCAGCAGCAGGGACAGGTTGCTTATCTACGAGCAGTACTTC. Its translation: CASSRDRLLIYEQYF. Complete variable domain (other parts from reference TRBV5-5 and TRBJ2-7): DAGVTQSPTHLIKTRGQQVTLRCSPISGHKSVSWYQQVLGQGPQFIFQYYEKEERGRGNFPDRFSARQFPNYSSELNVNALLLGDSALYLCASSRDRLLIYEQYFGPGTRLTVT.

This clonotype was detected ten times or more. J is TRBJ1-1 and V is TRBV5-6; weak D call: TRBD1 (5 bases). CDR3 size: 14 residues. V lost 2 bases and J 1 base, leaving 9 bases between the germline ends. Germline CDR1 SGHDT, CDR2 YYEEEE. CDR3 sequence (DNA): TGTGCCAGCAGCTTTTACAGGAGGAACACTGAAGCTTTCTTT. This translates into CASSFYRRNTEAFF.

This clonotype was seen many times. The chain has TRBV7-8 and TRBJ1-1; 8 bases are a match to TRBD1. V shed 4 bases and J 0 bases; nucleotides not matched to a gene: 7. Germline CDR1 and CDR2: SGHVS and FQNEAQ. CDR3 size: 16 residues. In nucleotides, the CDR3 is TGTGCCAGCAGCTCACACCGACAGGGGATGAACACTGAAGCTTTCTTT. Translated, it gives CASSSHRQGMNTEAFF.

This chain uses TRBV5-5 with TRBJ1-1; D not certain. The germline V gene encodes CDR1 SGHKS and CDR2 YYEKEE (reference sequence). Trimming took 1 base from V and 6 from J, leaving 10 bases between them. The CDR3 is made up of 13 amino acids. In DNA form, the CDR3 reads TGTGCCAGCAGCTTGCTGGGAGTACCTGAAGCTTTCTTT. It encodes CASSLLGVPEAFF. The variable domain in full, completed from reference TRBV5-5 and TRBJ1-1, reads DAGVTQSPTHLIKTRGQQVTLRCSPISGHKSVSWYQQVLGQGPQFIFQYYEKEERGRGNFPDRFSARQFPNYSSELNVNALLLGDSALYLCASSLLGVPEAFFGQGTRLTVV.

This clonotype has only a few counts. The chain employs TRBV7-2 and TRBJ2-5, with 15 bases identical to TRBD2. The CDR3 extends over 17 amino acids. The trim removed 4 bases at V and 5 bases at J, leaving 8 bases unmatched. Looked up from germline, CDR1 is SGHTA and CDR2 is FQGNSA. For the CDR3, the DNA is TGTGCCAGCAGCTGGACGGGGACTAGCGGGGGGACTGAGACCCAGTACTTC. Translation: CASSWTGTSGGTETQYF.

The sample holds many counts of this clonotype. CDR3 residues: CASSLRLADEQFF. The CDR3 DNA sequence: TGTGCCAGCAGCTTAAGGCTAGCAGACGAGCAGTTCTTC. V usage is TRBV7-3 and J usage is TRBJ2-1, with D perhaps TRBD2 (5 bases). V lost 1 base and J lost 10, with 11 bases in between. CDR3 length: 13 amino acids. Germline values: CDR1 SGHTA, CDR2 FQGTGA.

This clonotype showed up many times. This chain uses TRBV7-2 with TRBJ2-3; 9 nucleotides line up with TRBD2. V dropped 5 bases and J dropped 1; count of bases not matched to a gene: 4. The CDR3 is 15 residues long. Germline CDR1 reads SGHTA; CDR2 reads FQGNSA. CDR3 sequence reads: CASSTVAGGTDTQYF. CDR3 nucleotides: TGTGCCAGCAGCACCGTAGCGGGGGGCACAGATACGCAGTATTTT.

V gene TRBV12-3 or TRBV12-4 combines with J gene TRBJ1-1; D gene unclear. The CDR3 has 14 residues. Trimming stripped 5 bases from V and 4 bases from J, with 14 bases between. The CDR3 protein is CASSARPDVTEAFF. CDR3 nucleotide sequence: TGTGCCAGCAGTGCCCGGCCCGATGTCACTGAAGCTTTCTTT.

As for this clonotype: A much larger clone sits a single nucleotide away, making a read error possible. The chain carries TRBV11-1 and TRBJ2-4; possibly TRBD1 or TRBD2 for D (5 bases each). Germline CDR1 reads SGHAT; CDR2 reads FQDESV (reference sequence). This CDR3 has 15 amino acids. The DNA of the CDR3 is TGTGCCGGCAGCATCCTGGGGGACGACAAAAACATTCAGTACTTC. This codes for CAGSILGDDKNIQYF.

At least ten counts were recorded for this clonotype. CDR3 loop: CASRYRDGQETQYF. For the CDR3, the DNA is TGTGCCAGCAGGTACCGGGACGGCCAAGAGACCCAGTACTTC. The chain recombines TRBV5-6 with TRBJ2-5, with D possibly being TRBD1 or TRBD2 (5 bases each). Germline assignment: CDR1 SGHDT and CDR2 YYEEEE. The CDR3 runs to 14 residues. V was shortened by 5 bases and J by 1 base, with 12 bases between the two germline ends.

This chain links TRBV6-2 or TRBV6-3 with TRBJ2-2, with D perhaps TRBD1 (5 bases). V was pared by 2 bases and J by 1 base, with 5 bases between. CDR1 and CDR2 from the germline V gene are MNHEY and SVGEGT. The CDR3 sequence is 14 residues long. The CDR3, as DNA: TGTGCCAGCAGTTACAGGGGGAACACCGGGGAGCTGTTTTTT. It yields the protein CASSYRGNTGELFF.

This clonotype was observed a handful of times. CDR3 sequence reads: CASSEVLGGGQPQHF. CDR3 nucleotides: TGTGCCAGCAGTGAAGTGCTAGGGGGCGGTCAGCCCCAGCATTTT. The chain links TRBV2 to TRBJ1-5; 7 bases fit TRBD1. The germline CDR1 and CDR2 sequences are SNHLY and FYNNEI. This CDR3 has 15 amino acids. V lost 1 base, J lost 6 bases, and 6 bases stayed unmatched.

This clonotype was observed a few times. V usage is TRBV7-9 and J usage is TRBJ1-5, with D unclear. CDR3 size: 12 residues. Deletions cut 8 bases from V and 1 base from J, with 6 bases between. Germline V gives CDR1 SEHNR, CDR2 FQNEAQ (reference sequence). This chain's CDR3 is CASGQSNQPQHF. The CDR3 region has the DNA TGTGCCAGCGGTCAGAGCAATCAGCCCCAGCATTTT.

Ten or more counts support this clonotype. The rearrangement uses TRBV28 and TRBJ2-1; D is ambiguous. Trimming pared 2 bases from V and 8 bases from J, leaving 7 bases between. CDR1 and CDR2 (germline): MDHEN, SYDVKM. The CDR3 covers 12 residues. The CDR3 protein is CASSLNLDEQFF. CDR3 DNA sequence: TGTGCCAGCAGTTTAAACTTGGATGAGCAGTTCTTC.

V usage is TRBV19 and J usage is TRBJ1-5; the D is unclear. The germline CDR1 and CDR2 sequences are LNHDA and SQIVND (reference sequence). CDR3 length: 15 amino acids. Trimming took 4 bases from V and 3 from J, leaving 13 bases between them. The CDR3 here is CASSTATLANQPQHF. CDR3 nucleotide sequence: TGTGCCAGTAGTACCGCGACACTAGCCAATCAGCCCCAGCATTTT.

This clonotype was counted at least ten times. The rearrangement joins TRBV25-1 to TRBJ1-2; the D is unclear. The V end was cut by 2 bases, the J end by 7 bases, with 11 bases between. This CDR3 region has 13 residues. Looked up from germline, CDR1 is MGHDK and CDR2 is SYGVNS. CDR3 bases: TGTGCCAGCAGTGAAAACACACCTCCTGGCTACACCTTC. Its translation is CASSENTPPGYTF.